This T cell receptor beta chain originates from a study of OX40 agonist ivuxolimab in advanced cancers. Using immunoSEQ multiplex PCR, the repertoire was profiled, and TCRdb retains in-frame clones only, with some absent. In the table there are around 67,000 clones, about 90% of which are singletons. CDR1 is SNHLY, CDR2 FYNNEI, per germline. This CDR3 contains 15 residues. J was trimmed by 6 bases and V by 5 bases; bases with no gene match: 6. The receptor was derived from an adult with an advanced solid tumor such as melanoma, head and neck, liver or kidney cancer. The sequencing used CD4+ or CD8+ T cells sorted from blood, collected in a trial of the OX40 agonist ivuxolimab. The chain joins TRBV2 to TRBJ2-1; 11 nucleotides match TRBD2. The CDR3 nucleotides are TGTGCCAGCAGTCGTAGCGGGGGGGCTTTCAATGAGCAGTTCTTC. Protein product: CASSRSGGAFNEQFF.